This TCR beta chain came from a study of CXCR3-negative and CXCR3-positive naive CD8 T cells. Study-wide points: TRB CDR3s of CXCR3-positive naive cells were more hydrophobic than those of CXCR3-negative naive cells.

The CDR3 contains 16 residues. Looked up from germline, CDR1 is LNHNV and CDR2 is YYDKDF (reference sequence). As for this clonotype: Its cognate antigen is unknown.

The libraries of TRB cDNA were constructed through 5' RACE using UMI labels. From its re-call of the 5' RACE reads, TCRdb lists each CDR3 protein once, without DNA. Recorded for this sample: about 150,000 distinct CDR3 sequences. This TCR came from a human donor in good health. Some clones in this sample may be carry-over from other donors' samples. The rearrangement uses TRBV15 and TRBJ1-2; TCRdb's D call of TRBD1 is untestable without DNA. Sequences were obtained from naive CXCR3+ CD8+ T cells from blood. Sample subset: CD45RO-CCR7+CD27+CD95- naive CD8+ T cells expressing CXCR3 (TNR3+). CDR3 sequence reads: CATSRFGQGVVYGYTF.